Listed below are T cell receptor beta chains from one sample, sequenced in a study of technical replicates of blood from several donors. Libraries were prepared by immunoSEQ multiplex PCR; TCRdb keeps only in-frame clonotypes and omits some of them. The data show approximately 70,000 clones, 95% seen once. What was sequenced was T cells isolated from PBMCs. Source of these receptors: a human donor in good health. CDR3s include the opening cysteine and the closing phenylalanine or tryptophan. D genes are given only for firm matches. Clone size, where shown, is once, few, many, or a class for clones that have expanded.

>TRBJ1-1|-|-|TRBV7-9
CASSLGPTGWGSEAFF
TGTGCCAGCAGCTTAGGCCCGACAGGTTGGGGGAGTGAAGCTTTCTTT
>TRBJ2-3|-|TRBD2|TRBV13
CASLGLAVSPDTQYF
TGTGCCAGTTTGGGACTAGCGGTCTCCCCAGATACGCAGTATTTT
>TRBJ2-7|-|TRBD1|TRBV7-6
CASSTRQGWQYF
TGTGCCAGCAGCACACGACAGGGGTGGCAGTACTTC
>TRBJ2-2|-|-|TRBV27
CASSLNTGELFF
TGTGCCAGCAGTCTCAACACCGGGGAGCTGTTTTTT
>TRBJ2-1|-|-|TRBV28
CASSLLGQSKNEQFF
TGTGCCAGCAGTTTACTCGGACAGTCGAAGAATGAGCAGTTCTTC
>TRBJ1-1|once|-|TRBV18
CASSAIGRLAEAFF
TGTGCCAGCTCAGCAATTGGGAGACTCGCTGAAGCTTTCTTT
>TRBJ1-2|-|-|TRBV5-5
CASSLDGQAYGYTF
TGTGCCAGCAGCTTGGACGGACAAGCCTATGGCTACACCTTC
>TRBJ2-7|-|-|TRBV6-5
CASRRGPDDYEQYF
TGTGCCAGCAGGCGCGGGCCGGACGACTACGAGCAGTACTTC
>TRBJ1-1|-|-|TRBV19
CASSILPGSTEAFF
TGTGCCAGTAGTATCCTTCCAGGGTCCACTGAAGCTTTCTTT
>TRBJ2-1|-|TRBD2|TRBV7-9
CASSFTSVTEQFF
TGTGCCAGCAGCTTTACTAGCGTCACTGAGCAGTTCTTC
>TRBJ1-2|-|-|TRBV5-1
CASSLYRGVGYGYTF
TGCGCCAGCAGCTTGTATCGGGGGGTCGGGTATGGCTACACCTTC
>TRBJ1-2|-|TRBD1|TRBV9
CASSPREGQGAIGYTF
TGTGCCAGCAGCCCCCGAGAGGGGCAGGGGGCGATTGGCTACACCTTC
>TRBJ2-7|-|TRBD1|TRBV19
CASSPLQGAGEQYF
TGTGCCAGTAGTCCACTACAGGGGGCGGGTGAGCAGTACTTC
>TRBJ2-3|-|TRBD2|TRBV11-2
CASTPRGEGTDTQYF
TGTGCCAGCACCCCCCGGGGGGAAGGCACAGATACGCAGTATTTT
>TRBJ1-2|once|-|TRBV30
CAWSWSNGYTF
TGTGCCTGGAGTTGGTCTAATGGCTACACCTTC
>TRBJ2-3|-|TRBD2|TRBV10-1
CASSGLAGATDTQYF
TGCGCCAGCAGTGGGCTAGCGGGGGCCACAGATACGCAGTATTTT
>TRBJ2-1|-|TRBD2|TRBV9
CASSSRSSGGSSYNEQFF
TGTGCCAGCAGCTCCCGATCTAGCGGGGGTAGCTCCTACAATGAGCAGTTCTTC
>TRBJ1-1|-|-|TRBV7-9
CASSGGDTEAFF
TGTGCCAGCAGCGGGGGGGACACTGAAGCTTTCTTT
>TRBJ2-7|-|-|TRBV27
CASSLIGGGTLYEQYF
TGTGCCAGCAGTCTCATAGGTGGCGGGACCCTCTACGAGCAGTACTTC
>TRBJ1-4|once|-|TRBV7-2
CASSLVGGVEKLFF
TGTGCCAGCAGCTTAGTTGGAGGGGTTGAAAAACTGTTTTTT
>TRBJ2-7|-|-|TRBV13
CASSTGGTGSYEQYF
TGTGCCAGCAGTACGGGGGGGACAGGGTCCTACGAGCAGTACTTC
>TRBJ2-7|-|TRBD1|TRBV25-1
CASSDPGGAGAGEQYF
TGTGCCAGCAGTGATCCAGGGGGCGCTGGGGCGGGCGAGCAGTACTTC